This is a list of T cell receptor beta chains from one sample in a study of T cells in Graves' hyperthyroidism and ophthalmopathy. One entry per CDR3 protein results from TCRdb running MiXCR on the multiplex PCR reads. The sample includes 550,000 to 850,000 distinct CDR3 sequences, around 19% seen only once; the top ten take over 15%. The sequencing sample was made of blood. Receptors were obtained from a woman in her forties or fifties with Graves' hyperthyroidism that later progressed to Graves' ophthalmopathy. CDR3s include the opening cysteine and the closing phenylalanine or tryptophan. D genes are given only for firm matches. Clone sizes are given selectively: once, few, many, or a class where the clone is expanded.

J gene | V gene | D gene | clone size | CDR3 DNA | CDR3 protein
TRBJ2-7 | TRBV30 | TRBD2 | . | TGTGCCTGGAGTGCTGGACTAGCGGGGGGGGCCTACGAGCAGTACTTC | CAWSAGLAGGAYEQYF
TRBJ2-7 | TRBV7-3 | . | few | TGTGCCAGCAGCTCCAGTGACAGGGGAGGGTACGAGCAGTACTTC | CASSSSDRGGYEQYF
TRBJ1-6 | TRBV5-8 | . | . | TGTGCCAGCGGAACAGGGAGTCCCTATAATTCACCCCTCCACTTT | CASGTGSPYNSPLHF
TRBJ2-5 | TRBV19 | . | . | TGTGCCAGTAGTGTGGGATGGACGGAGACCCAGTACTTC | CASSVGWTETQYF
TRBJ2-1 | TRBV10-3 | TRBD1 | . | TGTGCCATCAGTGATGGGACAGGGCTCAATGAGCAGTTCTTC | CAISDGTGLNEQFF
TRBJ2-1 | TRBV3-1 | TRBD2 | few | TGTGCCAGCAGAACTAGCGGGGGGCCCTGGGATGAGCAGTTCTTC | CASRTSGGPWDEQFF
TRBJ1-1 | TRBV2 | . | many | TGTGCCAGCAGTGAAGAGCCCGGGCGATTAACTGAAGCTTTCTTT | CASSEEPGRLTEAFF
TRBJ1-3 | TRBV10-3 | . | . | TGTGCCATCAGTGAAGGAGCAACCTCTGGAAACACCATATATTTT | CAISEGATSGNTIYF
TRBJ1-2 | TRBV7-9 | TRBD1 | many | TGTGCCAGCAGCCGGGGACAGGGATCCTTTAACTATGGCTACACCTTC | CASSRGQGSFNYGYTF
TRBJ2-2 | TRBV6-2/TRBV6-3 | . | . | TGTGCCAGCAGTTCTCATATAGTCGGGGAGCTGTTTTTT | CASSSHIVGELFF
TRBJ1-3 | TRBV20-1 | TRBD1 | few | TGCAGTGCTTTTCAGGGGACAGCTGGAAACACCATATATTTT | CSAFQGTAGNTIYF
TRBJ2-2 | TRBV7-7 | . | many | TGTGCTAGCAGCTTAGTAGTCTCCGGGGAGCTGTTTTTT | CASSLVVSGELFF
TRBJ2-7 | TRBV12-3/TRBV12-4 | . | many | TGTGCCAGCAGTTCCCCATCTACCTACGAGCAGTACTTC | CASSSPSTYEQYF
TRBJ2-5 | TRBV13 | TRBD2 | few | TGTGCCAGCAGTTCTCTAGCGGGGGAAGAGACCCAGTACTTC | CASSSLAGEETQYF
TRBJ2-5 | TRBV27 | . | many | TGTGCCAGCAGTTCAGGGTTCGAGACCCAGTACTTC | CASSSGFETQYF
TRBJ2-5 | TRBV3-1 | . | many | TGTGCCAGCAGCCAAGATACACGGGGGCCGGGAGAGACCCAGTACTTC | CASSQDTRGPGETQYF
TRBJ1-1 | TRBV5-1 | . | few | TGCGCCAGCAGCGCAATACAGGGTTTAGACACTGAAGCTTTCTTT | CASSAIQGLDTEAFF
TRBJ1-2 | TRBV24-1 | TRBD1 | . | TGTGCCACCAGTGACGGCCCGGGACAGAGATATGGCTACACCTTC | CATSDGPGQRYGYTF
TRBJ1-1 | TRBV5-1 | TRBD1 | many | TGCGCCAGCAGCTTGGACGGACAGGACACTGAAGCTTTCTTT | CASSLDGQDTEAFF
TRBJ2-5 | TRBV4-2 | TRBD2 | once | TGTGCCAGCAGCCAAGGTGCTAGCGGGGGGCCCGGGGGCCAAGAGACCCAGTACTTC | CASSQGASGGPGGQETQYF
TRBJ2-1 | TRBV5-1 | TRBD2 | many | TGCGCCAGCAGCTCCCACGGTGCTAGCGGGAGTAATGAGCAGTTCTTC | CASSSHGASGSNEQFF
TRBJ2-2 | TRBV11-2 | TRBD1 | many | TGTGCCAGCACGACAGGGCAGAGCACCGGGGAGCTGTTTTTT | CASTTGQSTGELFF
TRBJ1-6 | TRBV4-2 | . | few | TGTGCCAGCAGCCCACCGACCCTGAACGAGGGGGTTCAGTATTCACCCCTCCACTTT | CASSPPTLNEGVQYSPLHF
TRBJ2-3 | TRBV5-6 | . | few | TGTGCCAGCAGCTTGGTATTAGCGGCCTCCACAGATACGCAGTATTTT | CASSLVLAASTDTQYF
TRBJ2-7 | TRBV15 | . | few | TGTGCCACCAGCAGAGCTTCGCGGGCCTCCTACGAGCAGTACTTC | CATSRASRASYEQYF
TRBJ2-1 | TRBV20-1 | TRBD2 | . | TGCAGTGCTCTGACTAGCGGGGGCCCATCCTACAATGAGCAGTTCTTC | CSALTSGGPSYNEQFF
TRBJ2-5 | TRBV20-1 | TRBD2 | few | TGCAGTTGCCCTGGGAGCGGGGGGGCAGAGACCCAGTACTTC | CSCPGSGGAETQYF
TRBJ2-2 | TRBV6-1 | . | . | TGTGCCAGCAGTGAACCCACACAGGGCACCGGGGAGCTGTTTTTT | CASSEPTQGTGELFF
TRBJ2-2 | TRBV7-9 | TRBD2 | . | TGTGCCAGCAGCTTCTTGACTAGCGGGGCCGGGGAGCTGTTTTTT | CASSFLTSGAGELFF
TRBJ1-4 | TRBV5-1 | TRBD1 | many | TGCGCCAGCAGCGCGGGACAGGGGCAGAATGAAAAACTGTTTTTT | CASSAGQGQNEKLFF
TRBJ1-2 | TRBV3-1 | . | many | TGTGCCAGCACCCTGGGCGACAACGGCTACACCTTC | CASTLGDNGYTF
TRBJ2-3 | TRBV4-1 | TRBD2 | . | TGCGCCAGCAGCCAAATCGAGACTAGCGGGGGCTTCTATGGAGATACGCAGTATTTT | CASSQIETSGGFYGDTQYF
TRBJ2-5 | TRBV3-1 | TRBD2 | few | TGTGCCAGCAGCCAAGGGACTAGCGGGGTAGAGACCCAGTACTTC | CASSQGTSGVETQYF
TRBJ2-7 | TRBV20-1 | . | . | TGCAGTGCTCCAACTAAAGGACTGGCCTACTACGAGCAGTACTTC | CSAPTKGLAYYEQYF
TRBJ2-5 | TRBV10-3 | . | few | TGTGCCATCAGTGAAATTGGGGGGGGGCTCCAAGAGACCCAGTACTTC | CAISEIGGGLQETQYF
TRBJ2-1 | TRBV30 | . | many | TGTGCCTGGAGTCGGGACGGAAGCTCCTACAATGAGCAGTTCTTC | CAWSRDGSSYNEQFF
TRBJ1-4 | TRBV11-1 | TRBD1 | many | TGTGCCAGCAGCTTAGGTCGGACAGGCGGGAATGAAAAACTGTTTTTT | CASSLGRTGGNEKLFF
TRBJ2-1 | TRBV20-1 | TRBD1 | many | TGCAGTGCCATCCGAACAGGGGGTCACAATGAGCAGTTCTTC | CSAIRTGGHNEQFF
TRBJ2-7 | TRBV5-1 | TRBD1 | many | TGCGCCAGCAGCTTGAGGACAGGAGTAGTCTACGAGCAGTACTTC | CASSLRTGVVYEQYF
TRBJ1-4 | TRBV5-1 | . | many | TGCGCCAGCAGCCAATCCGTCGGCGGAGAGGTTGACGAAAAACTGTTTTTT | CASSQSVGGEVDEKLFF
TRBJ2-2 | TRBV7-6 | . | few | TGTGCCAGCAGCTCTCGGGACCTCTACACCGGGGAGCTGTTTTTT | CASSSRDLYTGELFF
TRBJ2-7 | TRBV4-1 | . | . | TGCGCCAGCAGCCAAGAGACGGGGTTAACCTACGAGCAGTACTTC | CASSQETGLTYEQYF
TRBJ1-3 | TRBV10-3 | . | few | TGTGCCATCACCAAAGACATTACCTACTCTGGAAACACCATATATTTT | CAITKDITYSGNTIYF
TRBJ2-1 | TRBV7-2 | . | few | TGTGCCAGCAGCTTAGGAGTTCCCGATTACAATGAGCAGTTCTTC | CASSLGVPDYNEQFF
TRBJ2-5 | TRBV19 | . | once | TGTGCCACCCGCGGTCCGACTCAAGAGACCCAGTACTTC | CATRGPTQETQYF
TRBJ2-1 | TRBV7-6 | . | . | TGTGCCAGCAGCTTACTAACGGGGGCAGGCAATGAGCAGTTCTTC | CASSLLTGAGNEQFF
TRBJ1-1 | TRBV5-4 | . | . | TGTGCCAGCAGCTTGGAAAATACAGCGGGGAACACTGAAGCTTTCTTT | CASSLENTAGNTEAFF
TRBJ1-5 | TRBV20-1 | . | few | TGCAGTGCTAGAGACAGCCTGAGCAATCAGCCCCAGCATTTT | CSARDSLSNQPQHF
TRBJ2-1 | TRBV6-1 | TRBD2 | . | TGTGCCAGCACCGGACTAGCGGGGGGCCCTTACAATGAGCAGTTCTTC | CASTGLAGGPYNEQFF
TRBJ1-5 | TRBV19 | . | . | TGTGCCAGTAGGGGAGGGAGATGGAGCGGCAATCAGCCCCAGCATTTT | CASRGGRWSGNQPQHF
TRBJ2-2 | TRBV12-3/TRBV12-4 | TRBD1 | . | TGTGCCAGCAGTCGCAACAGGGGGCCGGTCGGGGAGCTGTTTTTT | CASSRNRGPVGELFF
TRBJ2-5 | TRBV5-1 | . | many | TGCGCCAGCAGTCCGGGCCACGGTGGGGAGACCCAGTACTTC | CASSPGHGGETQYF
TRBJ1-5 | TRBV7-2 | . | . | TGTGCCAGCAGCTTAGTGTCAGGGGCAAATCAGCCCCAGCATTTT | CASSLVSGANQPQHF
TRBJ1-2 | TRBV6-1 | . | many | TGTGCCACCAGGTGGTTGGTGACAGAAGCTTATGGCTACACCTTC | CATRWLVTEAYGYTF
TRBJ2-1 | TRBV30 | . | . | TGTGCCTCTGCTGTGGTTGAGCAGTTCTTC | CASAVVEQFF
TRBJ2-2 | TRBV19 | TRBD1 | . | TGTGCCAGTGAGGACAGGGTGAACACCGGGGAGCTGTTTTTT | CASEDRVNTGELFF
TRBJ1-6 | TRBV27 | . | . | TGTGCCAGCAGTCTCCTGTTTGGCGTGTATAATTCACCCCTCCACTTT | CASSLLFGVYNSPLHF
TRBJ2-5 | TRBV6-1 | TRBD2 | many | TGTGCCAGCAGGGACAAGCGGGGTCGCCAAGAGACCCAGTACTTC | CASRDKRGRQETQYF
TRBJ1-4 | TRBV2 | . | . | TGTGCCAGCACCCGGCTTGGGGCCAATAATGAAAAACTGTTTTTT | CASTRLGANNEKLFF
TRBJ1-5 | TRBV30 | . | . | TGTGCCTGGAAGGGTAGTGGTCAGCCCCAGCATTTT | CAWKGSGQPQHF